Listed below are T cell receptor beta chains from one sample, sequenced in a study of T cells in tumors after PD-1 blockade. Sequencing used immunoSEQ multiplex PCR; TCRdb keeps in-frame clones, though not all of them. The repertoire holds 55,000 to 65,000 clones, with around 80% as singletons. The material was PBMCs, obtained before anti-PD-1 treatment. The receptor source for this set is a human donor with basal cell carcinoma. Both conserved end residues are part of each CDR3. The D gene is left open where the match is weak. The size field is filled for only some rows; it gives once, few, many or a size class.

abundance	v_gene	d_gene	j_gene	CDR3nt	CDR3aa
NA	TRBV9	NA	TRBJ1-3	TGTGCCAGCAGCGAAACCGGACTACTAGACTCTGGAAACACCATATATTTT	CASSETGLLDSGNTIYF
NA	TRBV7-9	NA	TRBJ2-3	TGTGCCAGCAGCTTAGTGCAGGGGGGGAGCACAGATACGCAGTATTTT	CASSLVQGGSTDTQYF
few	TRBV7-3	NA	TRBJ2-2	TGTGCCAGCAGCCAGAAAGAAGCCGGGGAGCTGTTTTTT	CASSQKEAGELFF
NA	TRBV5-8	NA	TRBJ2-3	TGTGCCAGCAGCTTGGGGGGGTCTAGCGCCACAGATACGCAGTATTTT	CASSLGGSSATDTQYF
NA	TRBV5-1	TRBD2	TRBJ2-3	TGCGCCAGCAGCCCGACAGGGACTAGCGGGGTCACAGATACGCAGTATTTT	CASSPTGTSGVTDTQYF
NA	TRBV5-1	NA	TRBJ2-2	TGCGCCAGCAGCTTGGTAGGGGGGTCCGCCGGGGAGCTGTTTTTT	CASSLVGGSAGELFF
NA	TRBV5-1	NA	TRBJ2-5	TGCGCCAGCAGCCAACAAGAGACCCAGTACTTC	CASSQQETQYF
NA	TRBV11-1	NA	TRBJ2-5	TGTGCCAGCAGATGGTCCGGAGAGACCCAGTACTTC	CASRWSGETQYF
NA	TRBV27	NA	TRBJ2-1	TGTGCCAGCACCCCGGCCAAATCCTACAATGAGCAGTTCTTC	CASTPAKSYNEQFF
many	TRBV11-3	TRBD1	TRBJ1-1	TGTGCCAGCAGCCCCACCACAGGGGTGAACACTGAAGCTTTCTTT	CASSPTTGVNTEAFF
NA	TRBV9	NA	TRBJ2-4	TGTGCCAGCAGCGTTTCCGGGTCGAAAAACATTCAGTACTTC	CASSVSGSKNIQYF
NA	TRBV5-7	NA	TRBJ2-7	TGTGCCAGCAGCTGTGGATACTCCTACGAGCAGTACTTC	CASSCGYSYEQYF
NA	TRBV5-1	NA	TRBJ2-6	TGCGCCAGCAGCTTGTGGGGGGCTGGGGCCAACGTCCTGACTTTC	CASSLWGAGANVLTF
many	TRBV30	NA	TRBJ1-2	TGTGCCTGGACCCCGGCCGGGATGGGCTACACCTTC	CAWTPAGMGYTF
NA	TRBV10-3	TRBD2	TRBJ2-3	TGTGCCATAAAGGGGGCTAGCGGGGGGTTCACAGATACGCAGTATTTT	CAIKGASGGFTDTQYF
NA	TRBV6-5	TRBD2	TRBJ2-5	TGTGCCAGCAGTTACTCCCAGCGGGGGACCCAAGAGACCCAGTACTTC	CASSYSQRGTQETQYF
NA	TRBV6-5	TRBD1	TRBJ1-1	TGTGCCAGCAGTTGGAAACAGGGGGCCGCTTTCTTT	CASSWKQGAAFF